The 5 T cell receptor beta chains given below trace back to one sample, sequenced in a study of T cell repertoires in cytomegalovirus infection. These receptors have no known antigen. MiXCR was run by TCRdb on the reads, yielding one entry per CDR3 protein. The data show fewer than 1,000,000 distinct CDR3 sequences, with roughly 30% seen just once and around 15% held by the top ten. The sample in question was cultured CD8+ T cells from PBMCs, obtained from culture after CMV antigen stimulation. Every receptor here comes from a human donor in good health (CMV status not recorded). Some clones in this sample may be carry-over from other donors' samples.

This clonotype was observed a handful of times. V usage is TRBV4-3 and J usage is TRBJ2-1; TRBD2 might be the D (6 bases). CDR1 is LGHNA, CDR2 YSLEER, per germline. The CDR3 runs to 16 residues. V was cut by 0 bases and J by 7 bases, with 16 bases left in between. The CDR3 is CASSQDRRGRGNEQFF. The DNA of the CDR3 is TGCGCCAGCAGCCAAGATCGGCGGGGTCGGGGGAATGAGCAGTTCTTC.

V is TRBV2 and J is TRBJ1-1; D might be TRBD1 (6 bases). This CDR3 spans 16 amino acids. CDR1 is SNHLY and CDR2 is FYNNEI in the germline V gene. V lost 4 bases, J lost 3 bases, and 18 bases lay in between. The CDR3 is CASSAGGRGLHTEAFF. As DNA, the CDR3 is TGTGCCAGCAGTGCTGGGGGGCGCGGTTTGCACACTGAAGCTTTCTTT.

This rearrangement joins TRBV4-1 to TRBJ2-5, with a tentative D call TRBD1 (5 bases). The CDR3 has 16 residues. Germline V CDR1 and CDR2: MGHRA, YSYEKL. Trimming cost V 3 bases and J 1 base, with 15 bases left between them. CDR3 protein: CASSQDHWTPQETQYF. The CDR3 region has the DNA TGCGCCAGCAGCCAGGATCATTGGACACCCCAAGAGACCCAGTACTTC.

This clonotype was counted only a few times. The V call is TRBV5-8, the J call TRBJ2-5; D remains unclear. Trimming shortened V by 4 bases and J by 7 bases, and 14 bases separated the two germline ends. CDR1 is SGHTS, CDR2 YDEGEE, per germline. The CDR3 is made up of 13 amino acids. The CDR3 DNA sequence: TGTGCCAGCAGCGCGGCAACCAAGGTGACCCAGTACTTC. Residues: CASSAATKVTQYF.

This clonotype was seen ten or more times. The rearrangement joins TRBV12-3 or TRBV12-4 to TRBJ2-5; no firm D call. The V end was cut by 6 bases, the J end by 1 base, with 6 bases between. This CDR3 comprises 12 residues. The CDR3 coding sequence is TGTGCCAGCAGCCCCCGCCAAGAGACCCAGTACTTC. Protein: CASSPRQETQYF.